These T cell receptor beta chains were read from a single sample in a study of metastatic and nonmetastatic thyroid tumors. TCRdb re-called the PCR reads through MiXCR. The sample holds fewer than 30,000 clones, less than 25% seen once. The specimen sequenced was blood. Every receptor here comes from a male donor with papillary thyroid cancer or a benign thyroid nodule (not recorded which). Some clones in this sample may be carry-over from other donors' samples. The CDR3 runs from the conserved cysteine through the conserved F or W. The D gene is left open where the match is weak. Size values are once, few and many counts, or a class for expanded clones, and some rows have none.

D: TRBD2
V: TRBV9
size: many
J: TRBJ2-1
DNA: TGTGCCAGCAGCGCGGGGACTAGCGGGTACAATGAGCAGTTCTTC
CDR3: CASSAGTSGYNEQFF

D: NA
V: TRBV5-5
size: many
J: TRBJ2-3
DNA: TGTGCCAGCAGCTTGACAAGCACTAGCACAGATACGCAGTATTTT
CDR3: CASSLTSTSTDTQYF

D: TRBD1
V: TRBV6-1
size: many
J: TRBJ1-2
DNA: TGTGCCAGCAGGAGACAGGGGAGAGTGGATGGCTACACCTTC
CDR3: CASRRQGRVDGYTF

D: TRBD1
V: TRBV20-1
size: medium-sized
J: TRBJ2-7
DNA: TGCAGTGCTACCTTGGGGACAGGGGGCCACGAGCAGTACTTC
CDR3: CSATLGTGGHEQYF

D: TRBD1
V: TRBV6-1
size: NA
J: TRBJ1-5
DNA: TGTGTCAGCAATCCAACAGGGGATGGCAATCAGCCCCAGCATTTT
CDR3: CVSNPTGDGNQPQHF

D: NA
V: TRBV20-1
size: NA
J: TRBJ2-7
DNA: TGCAGTGCTAGAGGACGGGACTCCTACGAGCAGTACTTC
CDR3: CSARGRDSYEQYF

D: NA
V: TRBV9
size: many
J: TRBJ1-2
DNA: TGTGCCAGCAGCGAGGACCGCTATGGCTACACCTTC
CDR3: CASSEDRYGYTF

D: NA
V: TRBV6-1
size: few
J: TRBJ1-6
DNA: TGTGCCAGCAGTCGGCAGGGAGGGGATTCACCCCTCCACTTT
CDR3: CASSRQGGDSPLHF

D: TRBD1
V: TRBV27
size: many
J: TRBJ2-7
DNA: TGTGCCAGCACCCCCCAGGTGGGGACAGGGGTTAACTACGAGCAGTACTTC
CDR3: CASTPQVGTGVNYEQYF

D: TRBD1
V: TRBV12-3/TRBV12-4
size: NA
J: TRBJ2-7
DNA: TGTGCCAGCAGTTCGGACAGGTACTCCTACGAGCAGTACTTC
CDR3: CASSSDRYSYEQYF

D: TRBD2
V: TRBV4-2
size: NA
J: TRBJ2-5
DNA: TGTGGCAGCAGCCAAGTACTAGCGGGGGGGCCTGGTAGAGAGACCCAGGACTTC
CDR3: CGSSQVLAGGPGRETQDF

D: NA
V: TRBV7-2
size: once
J: TRBJ2-7
DNA: TGTGCCAGCAGCCAATTAGCGGCAACCTACGAGCAGTACTTC
CDR3: CASSQLAATYEQYF

D: TRBD1
V: TRBV7-7
size: many
J: TRBJ2-1
DNA: TGTGCTAGCAGCTTAGGGGACAGCGAAGGCAATGAGCAGTTCTTC
CDR3: CASSLGDSEGNEQFF

D: NA
V: TRBV9
size: many
J: TRBJ2-7
DNA: TGTGCCAGCAGCGCCTCTCAGGGACAAACCTACGAGCAGTACTTC
CDR3: CASSASQGQTYEQYF

D: NA
V: TRBV7-2
size: many
J: TRBJ2-7
DNA: TGTGCCAGCAGCTTAGTCCTCAGTCTCGGGGGTTTGTCCTACGAGCAGTACTTC
CDR3: CASSLVLSLGGLSYEQYF

D: TRBD1
V: TRBV30
size: many
J: TRBJ2-4
DNA: TGTGCCTTAGGGGACAGAAAAAACATTCAGTACTTC
CDR3: CALGDRKNIQYF

D: NA
V: TRBV15
size: many
J: TRBJ2-7
DNA: TGTGCCACCAGCGAAGGCCATACCTCGGAGCAGTACTTC
CDR3: CATSEGHTSEQYF

D: NA
V: TRBV4-1
size: medium-sized
J: TRBJ1-5
DNA: TGCGCCAGCAGCCAGGTCGGGGCACAGCCCCAGCATTTT
CDR3: CASSQVGAQPQHF

D: TRBD2
V: TRBV6-4
size: many
J: TRBJ2-3
DNA: TGTGCCAGCAGTGAAGGGGGACTAGAGTCGGCTGCGCAGTATTTT
CDR3: CASSEGGLESAAQYF

D: TRBD1
V: TRBV5-4
size: many
J: TRBJ1-2
DNA: TGTGCCAGCAGCTTGGTGGTGGGGACAGGGGGAGGCTACACCTTC
CDR3: CASSLVVGTGGGYTF

D: NA
V: TRBV29-1
size: many
J: TRBJ2-1
DNA: TGCAGCGTTGAAGGCAGGCCGTACGCAGCGTTCAATGAGCAGTTCTTC
CDR3: CSVEGRPYAAFNEQFF

D: NA
V: TRBV7-3
size: once
J: TRBJ1-1
DNA: TGTGCCACCAGCTTATCGGGACGCCCGAACACTGAAGCTTTCTTT
CDR3: CATSLSGRPNTEAFF

D: NA
V: TRBV25-1
size: many
J: TRBJ2-1
DNA: TGTGCCAGCAGGGGCAGCAATGAGCAGTTCTTC
CDR3: CASRGSNEQFF

D: NA
V: TRBV28
size: many
J: TRBJ1-3
DNA: TGTGCCAGCAGTCTATTTGAGGCTGGAAACACCATATATTTT
CDR3: CASSLFEAGNTIYF